A single sample gave rise to the 31 T cell receptor beta chains below, sequenced in a study of CD8 T cells in Susac syndrome. It was with random hexamers that roughly 0.5 to 1 ug RNA was reverse transcribed. TCRdb recomputed calls from the immunoSEQ multiplex PCR reads with MiXCR, one row per CDR3 protein. Of around 71,000 distinct CDR3 sequences listed, over 90% are singletons. Sequenced input: CD4+ T cells from PBMCs. Receptors originate from a human donor with multiple sclerosis.

CDR3 region: CATSDSQLYEQYF. For the CDR3, the DNA is TGTGCCACCAGTGATTCGCAGTTATACGAGCAGTACTTC. The gene calls are TRBV24-1 and TRBJ2-7; D gene ambiguous. There are 13 residues in the CDR3. Trimming left V 2 bases short and J 4 bases short, with 8 bases between. The germline gives CDR1 KGHDR, CDR2 SFDVKD.

The chain recombines TRBV24-1 with TRBJ2-7; perhaps TRBD2 as D (5 bases). The CDR3 sequence is 13 residues long. V was trimmed by 3 bases and J by 9 bases, leaving 14 bases between them. The germline V gene encodes CDR1 KGHDR and CDR2 SFDVKD. The CDR3 sequence: CATSDPGRAGQYF. The CDR3 coding sequence is TGTGCCACCAGTGATCCCGGACGGGCGGGGCAGTACTTC.

The chain carries TRBV30 and TRBJ1-5; D gene ambiguous. The germline CDR1 and CDR2 sequences are GTSNPN and SVGIG (reference sequence). This CDR3 spans 13 amino acids. Trimming stripped 0 bases from V and 4 bases from J, with 7 bases between. The CDR3, as DNA: TGTGCCTGGAGTGTTTTGGTAAATCAGCCCCAGCATTTT. This translates into CAWSVLVNQPQHF. The full variable domain, its missing parts supplied by reference TRBV30 and TRBJ1-5, is SQTIHQWPATLVQPVGSPLSLECTVEGTSNPNLYWYRQAAGRGLQLLFYSVGIGQISSEVPQNLSASRPQDRQFILSSKKLLLSDSGFYLCAWSVLVNQPQHFGDGTRLSIL.

V gene TRBV28 combines with J gene TRBJ1-5; D perhaps matches TRBD1 (6 bases). This CDR3 spans 15 amino acids. Trimming removed 4 bases from V and 0 bases from J, with 10 bases in between. CDR1 is MDHEN, CDR2 SYDVKM, per germline. This CDR3 reads CASSSGQISNQPQHF. The CDR3 region has the DNA TGTGCCAGCAGTTCCGGACAGATTAGCAATCAGCCCCAGCATTTT.

This chain joins TRBV24-1 and TRBJ2-5; 9 nucleotides line up with TRBD2. The germline V gene encodes CDR1 KGHDR and CDR2 SFDVKD. Unmatched junction bases numbered 3, after V lost 4 bases and J lost 1 base. This CDR3 region has 15 residues. CDR3 DNA: TGTGCCACCAGTGACATAGCGGGGGCCCAAGAGACCCAGTACTTC. Residues: CATSDIAGAQETQYF.

V is TRBV6-6 and J is TRBJ1-1; no firm D call. Deletions cut 5 bases from V and 1 base from J, with 14 bases between. The germline V gene has CDR1 MNHNY and CDR2 SVGAGI (reference sequence). This CDR3 has 15 residues. The CDR3 bases are TGTGCCAGCAGTGAGGCCTCCGGGTGGAACACTGAAGCTTTCTTT. Translating gives CASSEASGWNTEAFF.

This chain joins TRBV19 and TRBJ2-7; 9 bases match TRBD1. The CDR3 spans 14 residues. V trimming: 7 bases; J trimming: 2 bases; junction bases outside the gene matches: 6. Germline CDR1 and CDR2: LNHDA and SQIVND (reference sequence). The CDR3, as DNA: TGTGCCAGTACCCCCGGGACAGGGCCCTACGAGCAGTACTTC. This translates into CASTPGTGPYEQYF. The full variable domain, its missing parts supplied by reference TRBV19 and TRBJ2-7, is DGGITQSPKYLFRKEGQNVTLSCEQNLNHDAMYWYRQDPGQGLRLIYYSQIVNDFQKGDIAEGYSVSREKKESFPLTVTSAQKNPTAFYLCASTPGTGPYEQYFGPGTRLTVT.

The J gene is TRBJ2-3, the V gene TRBV12-3 or TRBV12-4; weak D call: TRBD1 (6 bases). The CDR3 covers 13 residues. V was trimmed by 0 bases and J by 10 bases, leaving 11 bases between them. CDR3 in amino acids: CASSLAFQGPQYF. The CDR3, as DNA: TGTGCCAGCAGTTTAGCGTTTCAGGGGCCGCAGTATTTT.

This clonotype was recorded only once. This chain uses TRBV24-1 with TRBJ2-2; the D gene could be TRBD1 or TRBD2 (5 bases each). Trimming pared 5 bases from V and 3 bases from J, leaving 15 bases between. The CDR3 covers 16 residues. CDR1 KGHDR and CDR2 SFDVKD come from the germline V gene. The CDR3 loop is CATSGSVGAHTGELFF. The CDR3 DNA is TGTGCCACCAGTGGGTCGGTCGGGGCGCACACCGGGGAGCTGTTTTTT.

The V gene is TRBV11-1, the J gene TRBJ1-2, with D hard to call. Germline V lookup: CDR1 SGHAT, CDR2 FQDESV (reference sequence). V dropped 4 bases and J dropped 6 bases, with 12 bases sitting between them. This CDR3 has 13 amino acids. The CDR3 bases are TGTGCCAGCAGCTCCCGCCTGGACCATGGCTACACCTTC. Protein: CASSSRLDHGYTF.

This chain links TRBV5-1 with TRBJ2-2; 7 bases are a match to TRBD2. The V and J ends lost 1 base and 0 bases, in that order; junction bases with no gene match: 3. Per germline, CDR1 SGHRS and CDR2 YFSETQ. CDR3 length: 16 residues. DNA of the CDR3: TGCGCCAGCAGCTTGTCCCTAGCGGCGAACACCGGGGAGCTGTTTTTT. Translating gives CASSLSLAANTGELFF.

The chain employs TRBV20-1 and TRBJ2-7; 9 nucleotides agree with TRBD1. After removal of 6 bases from V and 3 bases from J, the junction contained 9 bases not matched to a gene. There are 14 residues in the CDR3. Germline loops: CDR1 DFQATT, CDR2 SNEGSKA (reference sequence). The CDR3 region is CSATWDRDFYEQYF. DNA of the CDR3: TGCAGTGCGACCTGGGACAGGGATTTCTACGAGCAGTACTTC.

The V gene is TRBV5-1, the J gene TRBJ2-3, with 11 bases identical to TRBD2. The CDR3 covers 16 residues. V gave up 0 bases and J gave up 5 bases; unmatched junction bases: 5. Germline CDR1 and CDR2: SGHRS and YFSETQ. The CDR3 DNA reads TGCGCCAGCAGCTTGGATAGCGGGGGGGCCAGAGATACGCAGTATTTT. The encoded protein is CASSLDSGGARDTQYF.

The chain links TRBV20-1 to TRBJ2-7; TRBD1 is a possible D gene (6 bases). Deletions cut 3 bases from V and 4 bases from J, with 13 bases between. CDR1 and CDR2 (germline): DFQATT, SNEGSKA (reference sequence). The CDR3 totals 13 residues. CDR3 DNA: TGCAGTGCTAGGAAACTACAGGGATACGAGCAGTACTTC. The encoded protein is CSARKLQGYEQYF.

This chain joins TRBV2 and TRBJ2-1; TRBD1 matches at 9 bases. The germline V gene has CDR1 SNHLY and CDR2 FYNNEI. The CDR3 is 14 residues long. After removal of 6 bases from V and 10 bases from J, the junction contained 10 bases not matched to a gene. CDR3 sequence (DNA): TGTGCCAGCAGGCCATGGGACAGGGAGTACGAGCAGTTCTTC. Its translation is CASRPWDREYEQFF.

The chain links TRBV6-2 or TRBV6-3 to TRBJ2-5; the D is unclear. Germline CDR1 and CDR2: MNHEY and SVGEGT. The CDR3 runs to 13 residues. Trimming stripped 4 bases from V and 4 bases from J, with 10 bases between. This CDR3 reads CASSSSILETQYF. CDR3 bases: TGTGCCAGCAGTTCCTCGATCCTAGAGACCCAGTACTTC.

The genes are TRBV29-1 and TRBJ1-1, with D tentatively TRBD1 (6 bases). Germline V lookup: CDR1 SQVTM, CDR2 ANQGSEA. V dropped 4 bases and J dropped 3 bases, with 18 bases sitting between them. CDR3 length: 15 residues. The CDR3 here is CSVVGRGGVHTEAFF. In DNA, the CDR3 is TGCAGCGTTGTGGGCAGGGGAGGGGTGCACACTGAAGCTTTCTTT.

CDR3 in amino acids: CASSLDTRSETQYF. The CDR3 DNA sequence: TGTGCCAGCAGCTTAGATACTCGGTCGGAGACCCAGTACTTC. V usage is TRBV7-2 and J usage is TRBJ2-5; unclear D gene. V was clipped by 1 base and J by 5 bases, with 11 bases between them. Germline CDR1 SGHTA, CDR2 FQGNSA. The CDR3 is 14 residues long.

This chain links TRBV3-1 with TRBJ2-1; 8 bases line up with TRBD2. CDR3 length: 16 amino acids. V was clipped by 4 bases and J by 6 bases; unmatched bases: 11. CDR1 and CDR2 (germline): LGHDT, YNNKEL (reference sequence). The CDR3 here is CASSPSSGGPINEQFF. CDR3 coding DNA: TGTGCCAGCAGCCCATCATCGGGGGGGCCTATCAATGAGCAGTTCTTC.

Here the CDR3 DNA reads TGTGCCAGCAGTCAACAGGGGGCACACACTGAAGCTTTCTTT. It translates to CASSQQGAHTEAFF. The genes are TRBV12-3 or TRBV12-4 and TRBJ1-1; 9 bases agree with TRBD1. V shed 5 bases and J 3 bases; nucleotides not matched to a gene: 4. The CDR3 has 14 residues.

This clonotype turned up a few times. This chain links TRBV4-2 with TRBJ1-2; no definite D call. Germline values: CDR1 LGHNA, CDR2 YNFKEQ. The CDR3 totals 15 residues. V lost 0 bases to trimming and J lost 7 bases, with 15 bases between them. The CDR3 spells CASSQDLGGGLGYTF. As DNA, the CDR3 is TGTGCCAGCAGCCAAGATCTGGGTGGAGGTCTTGGCTACACCTTC.

The rearrangement links TRBV2 to TRBJ1-4, with 8 bases matching TRBD1. CDR1 and CDR2 from the germline V gene are SNHLY and FYNNEI. V lost 3 bases, J lost 8 bases, and 8 bases stayed unmatched. CDR3 length equals 15 residues. The CDR3 protein is CASSDYRGGKEKLFF. In nucleotides, the CDR3 is TGTGCCAGCAGTGACTACAGGGGGGGGAAGGAAAAACTGTTTTTT.

The genes are TRBV5-6 and TRBJ2-7, with 9 bases identical to TRBD1. Germline-derived CDR1 and CDR2 are SGHDT and YYEEEE. Unmatched junction bases numbered 20, after V lost 2 bases and J lost 8 bases. CDR3 length: 18 amino acids. The CDR3 DNA is TGTGCCAGCAGCTTTATTAACGCCCACCGGGACAGGGCACTTCAGCAGTACTTC. Protein: CASSFINAHRDRALQQYF.

The CDR3 region has the DNA TGTGCCAGCAGCTCGACCCCCAGTCTGGGGAGGACAGATACGCAGTATTTT. This encodes CASSSTPSLGRTDTQYF. The chain combines TRBV13 with TRBJ2-3; a weak D match, TRBD2 (6 bases). This CDR3 contains 17 residues. Trimming cost V 4 bases and J 3 bases, with 20 bases left between them. Germline V gene sequence: CDR1 PRHDT, CDR2 FYEKMQ (reference sequence).

The V and J genes are TRBV20-1 and TRBJ1-1; D gene unclear. This CDR3 is built from 14 residues. V lost 1 base, J lost 2 bases, and 11 bases lay in between. The germline CDR1 and CDR2 sequences are DFQATT and SNEGSKA (reference sequence). The CDR3 DNA reads as TGCAGTGCTAGAGCCAGCCGGGGAAACACTGAAGCTTTCTTT. It specifies CSARASRGNTEAFF.

This chain joins TRBV6-6 and TRBJ1-2; D possibly corresponds to TRBD1 (6 bases). Trimming shortened V by 6 bases and J by 0 bases, and 14 bases separated the two germline ends. Germline CDR1 is MNHNY and CDR2 is SVGAGI (reference sequence). This CDR3 is 15 amino acids long. In DNA form, the CDR3 reads TGTGCCAGCAGAACCACTACAGGGTCTAACTATGGCTACACCTTC. This gives the protein CASRTTTGSNYGYTF.

The chain joins TRBV3-1 to TRBJ1-1; D gene uncertain. The CDR3 is 13 amino acids. The germline V gene encodes CDR1 LGHDT and CDR2 YNNKEL (reference sequence). With 1 base removed from V and 1 base from J, the gap between germline ends came to 4 bases. CDR3 coding DNA: TGTGCCAGCAGCCAAGTTCGGAACACTGAAGCTTTCTTT. Its protein is CASSQVRNTEAFF.

This clonotype was observed a single time. The CDR3 spells CASSATGGFNEQFF. CDR3 in DNA: TGTGCCAGCAGCGCGACAGGGGGCTTCAATGAGCAGTTCTTC. The chain is built from TRBV9 and TRBJ2-1, with 10 bases matching TRBD1. The germline gives CDR1 SGDLS, CDR2 YYNGEE. The CDR3 totals 14 residues. Trimming removed 3 bases from V and 6 bases from J; junction bases left unmatched: 3.

The chain uses TRBV7-9 and TRBJ1-2, with TRBD1 identical over 7 bases. Germline assignment: CDR1 SEHNR and CDR2 FQNEAQ (reference sequence). The CDR3 runs to 14 residues. V gave up 5 bases and J gave up 4 bases; unmatched junction bases: 7. For the CDR3, the DNA is TGTGCCAGCAGCGGGTCGGCAGGGGGCTATGGCTACACCTTC. Amino acids: CASSGSAGGYGYTF.

The rearrangement uses TRBV19 and TRBJ1-5; D is unclear. The CDR3 spans 14 residues. Trimming left V 4 bases short and J 4 bases short, with 11 bases between. Germline CDR1 is LNHDA and CDR2 is SQIVND (reference sequence). CDR3 DNA sequence: TGTGCCAGTAGTAAGTTGAGCGGAAATCAGCCCCAGCATTTT. Translation: CASSKLSGNQPQHF.

The chain joins TRBV6-2 or TRBV6-3 to TRBJ2-6; D ambiguous. V was cut by 8 bases and J by 2 bases, with 10 bases left in between. The CDR3 spans 14 residues. Germline-derived CDR1 and CDR2 are MNHEY and SVGEGT. CDR3 bases: TGTGCCAGCCGCCATTCCCCTGGGGCCAACGTCCTGACTTTC. Amino acids: CASRHSPGANVLTF.